The clone carrying this T cell receptor beta chain was detected ten times or more. No antigen is known for it. This sample is part of a study of T cells in Graves' hyperthyroidism and ophthalmopathy. Study-level information: Peripheral blood was obtained at initial diagnosis, preceding any treatment.

Patients with uncontrolled infections, other autoimmune diseases, pregnancy or lactation were excluded. Study-wide findings and caveats: Most expanded thyroid clonotypes above 0.001 recurred in blood.

Amplification of TCR beta CDR3 regions was performed using RNA transcripts as template. The primer set for the first-round RT-PCR of the TCR CDR3 was HTBI. In TCRdb, the multiplex PCR reads were re-called with MiXCR into one record per CDR3 protein. The sample lists approximately 430,000 distinct CDR3 sequences; 15% to 19% were seen once. Trimming stripped 5 bases from V and 6 bases from J, with 10 bases between. The CDR3 totals 13 residues. The germline CDR1 and CDR2 sequences are MDHEN and SYDVKM. This sequence was found in a woman aged 18-30 years with Graves' hyperthyroidism. Sequencing was done on a sample of blood. The chain employs TRBV28 and TRBJ2-2; D is perhaps TRBD1 (6 bases). This CDR3 reads CASSRDTSGELFF. In nucleotides, the CDR3 is TGTGCCAGCAGTCGGGACACCTCCGGGGAGCTGTTTTTT.